This T cell receptor beta chain was sequenced for a study of blood T cell repertoires in COVID-19. How the authors handled the data: Amplifying reference gene primers gave estimates of nucleated cell counts. Method: immunoSEQ multiplex PCR; TCRdb's copy keeps in-frame clones and lacks some. The V and J calls and clone size were taken over from that table, and D and trimming were inferred from the DNA. The table records fewer than 80,000 clones, over 85% of them present only once. The germline V gene has CDR1 SGHAT and CDR2 FQNNGV. This CDR3 is built from 17 residues. The ends lost 5 bases at V and 8 bases at J; junction bases unmatched: 15.

The chain carries TRBV11-2 and TRBJ2-1; 10 bases map to TRBD2. Sample: peripheral blood. This TCR was recovered from an elderly woman with active or convalescent COVID-19. The CDR3 region is CASSVPGGLANRDEQFF. The CDR3 DNA is TGTGCCAGCAGCGTCCCGGGGGGACTAGCGAATAGGGATGAGCAGTTCTTC.